This T cell receptor (beta chain) was profiled in a study of cytomegalovirus exposure and HLA in healthy donors. This CDR3 is 15 amino acids long. Germline-derived CDR1 and CDR2 are SGHAT and FQNNGV. V was trimmed by 5 bases and J by 0 bases, leaving 12 bases between them. In this sample, this clone turned up a few times. Use of 60 Vbeta and 13 Jbeta primers characterized the PCR. The data were produced by immunoSEQ multiplex PCR, yet TCRdb's version contains in-frame clones alone and is incomplete. The profile shows fewer than 200,000 clones, more than 65% of them singletons. This TCR was recovered from a woman in her forties or fifties in good health and CMV-seronegative. Sequencing used PBMCs. This sequence joins TRBV11-2 and TRBJ2-3, with no clear D. This chain's CDR3 is CASSRTLASTDTQYF. The CDR3 nucleotides read TGTGCCAGCAGCCGAACGTTGGCTAGCACAGATACGCAGTATTTT.